A selection of T cell receptor beta chains follows, all from one sample in a study of blood T cell repertoires in COVID-19. Method: immunoSEQ multiplex PCR; TCRdb's copy keeps in-frame clones and lacks some. The sample lists about 230,000 clones; 80% to 90% were seen once. The sequencing sample was made of PBMCs or T cells enriched from blood (not recorded which). The receptors here all came from a woman in her 30s who had been exposed to COVID-19. Each CDR3 is given with its conserved first and last residue. Some rows have no size entry. The others give once, few or many, or a class for an expanded clone.

clone_size,j_call,v_call,cdr3_aa
-,TRBJ1-5,TRBV2,CASSDRGGQPQHF
few,TRBJ1-1,TRBV14,CASSQEGQRNTEAFF
-,TRBJ1-4,TRBV2,CASRATGVSNEKLFF
-,TRBJ1-2,TRBV10-2,CASSATRTVLYGYTF
-,TRBJ2-7,TRBV10-2,CASSENQAYEQYF
-,TRBJ2-1,TRBV6-9,CASSPSSGPQVPRYNEQFF
-,TRBJ2-3,TRBV5-1,CASSLGAQAPDTQYF
-,TRBJ2-4,TRBV7-9,CASSLDINIQYF
-,TRBJ2-3,TRBV7-2,CASSLGGLAGTDTQYF
-,TRBJ2-2,TRBV15,CATNERELAGFGNTGELFF
once,TRBJ1-5,TRBV7-9,CASSYWGSQPQHF
-,TRBJ2-3,TRBV5-4,CASSWTSGPIRTQYF
once,TRBJ1-2,TRBV7-9,CASSLPTGKGYTF
once,TRBJ1-1,TRBV4-1,CASSQPTLREATRNTEAFF
-,TRBJ1-2,TRBV12-3/TRBV12-4,CASSFQGYYGYTF
once,TRBJ2-7,TRBV4-1,CASSQPRTGSYEQYF
few,TRBJ2-7,TRBV10-3,CAISESEDRGHEQYF
-,TRBJ1-1,TRBV25-1,CASRVGQAEAFF
-,TRBJ1-2,TRBV5-1,CASSPGRDYGYTF
-,TRBJ1-3,TRBV19,CASSREGFGNTIYF
-,TRBJ1-4,TRBV11-2,CASSLDGGGLFF
-,TRBJ1-2,TRBV2,CASSPNSGTGGSGYTF
-,TRBJ2-7,TRBV6-5,CASSYSGGTGNEQYF
-,TRBJ1-5,TRBV7-9,CASSLVGDKNQPQHF
-,TRBJ2-1,TRBV7-7,CASSLGQGGSSEQFF
-,TRBJ1-2,TRBV20-1,CSASIYGSNYGYTF
-,TRBJ2-1,TRBV12-3/TRBV12-4,CATGQGAGEQFF
-,TRBJ1-1,TRBV28,CASSRGLNTEAFF
-,TRBJ1-5,TRBV7-9,CASTIQPGTGNGVRQPQHF
-,TRBJ2-1,TRBV19,CASSRDRVDEQFF
-,TRBJ1-5,TRBV11-2,CASSLRQGQPQHF
-,TRBJ1-1,TRBV19,CASSPYVDMNTEAFF
-,TRBJ1-5,TRBV28,CASRKIGQLTSYSNQPQHF
-,TRBJ2-7,TRBV5-6,CASSRAGTSGFYEQYF
-,TRBJ2-3,TRBV6-1,CASSDRLAGDTQYF
-,TRBJ2-1,TRBV7-3,CASSFGRDNEQFF
-,TRBJ1-1,TRBV30,CASTISGSDTEAFF
-,TRBJ2-1,TRBV14,CASSPGLAGLQFF
-,TRBJ1-1,TRBV19,CASLDRGPGTEAFF
once,TRBJ2-7,TRBV5-6,CASSPQRASGIARPWEQYF
-,TRBJ2-2,TRBV3-1/TRBV3-2,CASSQAGASGELFF
-,TRBJ1-1,TRBV4-2,CASSQGVRGVNTEAFF
once,TRBJ1-1,TRBV29-1,CSLQTGRANTEAFF
-,TRBJ2-3,TRBV6-5,CASSTGGRLDTQYF
-,TRBJ1-1,TRBV9,CASSASGGGNTEAFF
-,TRBJ2-7,TRBV5-6,CASSLATGYEQYF
once,TRBJ1-6,TRBV30,CAWRTTVGYSPLHF
-,TRBJ2-7,TRBV5-1,CASAEQDPTSYEQYF
-,TRBJ2-1,TRBV19,CASDTLGTGGSEQFF
few,TRBJ1-6,TRBV14,CASSHFTGGAGSPLHF
-,TRBJ2-1,TRBV18,CASSPPGGLYNEQFF
-,TRBJ1-1,TRBV19,CASSIGGTTEAFF